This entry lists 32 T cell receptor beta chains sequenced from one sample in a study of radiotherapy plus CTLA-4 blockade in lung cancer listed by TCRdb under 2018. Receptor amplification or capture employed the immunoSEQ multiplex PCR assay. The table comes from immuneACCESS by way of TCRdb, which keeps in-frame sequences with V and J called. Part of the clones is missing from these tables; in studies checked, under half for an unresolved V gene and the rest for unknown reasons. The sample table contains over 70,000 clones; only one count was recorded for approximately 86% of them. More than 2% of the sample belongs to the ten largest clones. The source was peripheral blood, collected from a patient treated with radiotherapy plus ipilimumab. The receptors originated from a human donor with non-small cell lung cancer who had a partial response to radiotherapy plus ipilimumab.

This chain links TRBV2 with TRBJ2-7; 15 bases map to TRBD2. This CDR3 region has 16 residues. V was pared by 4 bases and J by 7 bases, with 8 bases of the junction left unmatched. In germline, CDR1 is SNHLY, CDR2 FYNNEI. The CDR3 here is CASSAPGLAGGREQYF. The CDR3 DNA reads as TGTGCCAGCAGTGCCCCTGGACTAGCGGGAGGGCGGGAGCAGTACTTC.

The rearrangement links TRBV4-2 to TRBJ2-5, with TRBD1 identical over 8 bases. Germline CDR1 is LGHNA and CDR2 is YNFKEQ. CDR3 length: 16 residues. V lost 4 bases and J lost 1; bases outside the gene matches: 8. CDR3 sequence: CASSLTGQGAQETQYF. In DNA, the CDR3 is TGTGCCAGCAGCCTCACGGGGCAGGGGGCCCAAGAGACCCAGTACTTC.

CDR3 amino acids: CSARRGSETQYF. The CDR3, as DNA: TGCAGCGCACGACGGGGTTCAGAGACCCAGTACTTC. The chain has TRBV29-1 and TRBJ2-5; D is possibly TRBD2 (5 bases). CDR1 and CDR2 (germline): SQVTM, ANQGSEA. The V and J ends lost 7 bases and 4 bases respectively, with 13 bases between them. This CDR3 spans 12 amino acids.

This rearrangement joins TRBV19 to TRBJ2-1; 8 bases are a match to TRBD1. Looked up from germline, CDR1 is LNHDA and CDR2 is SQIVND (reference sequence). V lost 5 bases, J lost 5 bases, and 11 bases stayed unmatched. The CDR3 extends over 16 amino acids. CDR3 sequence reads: CASSGVGQGKHNEQFF. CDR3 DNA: TGTGCCAGTAGTGGGGTCGGACAGGGTAAACACAATGAGCAGTTCTTC.

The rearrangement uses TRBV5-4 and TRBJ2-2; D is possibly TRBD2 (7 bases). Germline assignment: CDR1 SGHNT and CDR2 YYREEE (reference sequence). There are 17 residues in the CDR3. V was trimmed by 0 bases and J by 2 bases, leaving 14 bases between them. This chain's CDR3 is CASSLGHGGGNTGELFF. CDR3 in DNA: TGTGCCAGCAGCTTGGGTCACGGCGGGGGCAACACCGGGGAGCTGTTTTTT.

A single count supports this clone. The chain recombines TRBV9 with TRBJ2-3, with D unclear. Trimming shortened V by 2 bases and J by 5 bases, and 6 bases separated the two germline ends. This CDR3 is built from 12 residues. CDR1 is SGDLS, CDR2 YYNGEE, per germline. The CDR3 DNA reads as TGTGCCAGCAGCGTGGAGCGAGATACGCAGTATTTT. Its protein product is CASSVERDTQYF.

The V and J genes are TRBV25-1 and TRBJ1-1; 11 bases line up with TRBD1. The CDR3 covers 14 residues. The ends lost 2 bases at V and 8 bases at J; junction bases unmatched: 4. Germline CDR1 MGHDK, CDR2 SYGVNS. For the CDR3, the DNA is TGTGCCAGCAGTGAACGGGGACAGGGGGTCGAAGCTTTCTTT. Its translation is CASSERGQGVEAFF.

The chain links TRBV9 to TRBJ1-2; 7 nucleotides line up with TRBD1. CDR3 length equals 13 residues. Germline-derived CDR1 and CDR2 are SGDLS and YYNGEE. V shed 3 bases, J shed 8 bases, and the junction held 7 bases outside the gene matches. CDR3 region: CASSAQGVGGYTF. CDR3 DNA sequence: TGTGCCAGCAGCGCCCAGGGGGTGGGGGGCTACACCTTC. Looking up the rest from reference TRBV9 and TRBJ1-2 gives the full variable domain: DSGVTQTPKHLITATGQRVTLRCSPRSGDLSVYWYQQSLDQGLQFLIQYYNGEERAKGNILERFSAQQFPDLHSELNLSSLELGDSALYFCASSAQGVGGYTFGSGTRLTVV.

In nucleotides, the CDR3 is TGCGCCAGCAGTGAGTCAGTCGGGGTTGGCTACACCTTC. Its translation is CASSESVGVGYTF. The V call is TRBV10-1, the J call TRBJ1-2; D gene ambiguous. Looked up from germline, CDR1 is WNHNN and CDR2 is SYGVQD (reference sequence). The length of the CDR3 is 13 residues. V dropped 0 bases and J dropped 7 bases, with 9 bases sitting between them.

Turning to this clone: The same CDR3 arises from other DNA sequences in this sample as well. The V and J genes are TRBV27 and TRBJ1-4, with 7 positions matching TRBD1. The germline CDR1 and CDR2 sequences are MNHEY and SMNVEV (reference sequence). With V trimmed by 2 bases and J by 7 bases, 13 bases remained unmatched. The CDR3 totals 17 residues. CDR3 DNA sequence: TGTGCCAGCAGTTTACGACAGGGCACTCACTTTAGTGAAAAACTGTTTTTT. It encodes CASSLRQGTHFSEKLFF.

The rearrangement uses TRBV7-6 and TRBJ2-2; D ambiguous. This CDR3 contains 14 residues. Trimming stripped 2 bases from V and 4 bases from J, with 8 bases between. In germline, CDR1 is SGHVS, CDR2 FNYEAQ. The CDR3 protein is CASSLSRGTGELFF. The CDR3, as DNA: TGTGCCAGCAGCTTATCCCGAGGCACCGGGGAGCTGTTTTTT.

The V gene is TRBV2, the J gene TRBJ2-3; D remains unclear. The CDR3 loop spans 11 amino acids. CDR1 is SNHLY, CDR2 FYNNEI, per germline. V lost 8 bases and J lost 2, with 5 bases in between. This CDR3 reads CASEVTDTQYF. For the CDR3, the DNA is TGTGCCAGCGAGGTCACAGATACGCAGTATTTT.

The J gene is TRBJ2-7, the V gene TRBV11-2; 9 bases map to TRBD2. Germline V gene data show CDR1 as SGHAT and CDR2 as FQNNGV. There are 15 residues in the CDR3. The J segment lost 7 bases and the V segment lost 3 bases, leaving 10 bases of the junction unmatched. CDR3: CASSFGGRAESEQYF. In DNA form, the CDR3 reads TGTGCCAGCAGCTTTGGCGGGAGGGCTGAGTCTGAGCAGTACTTC.

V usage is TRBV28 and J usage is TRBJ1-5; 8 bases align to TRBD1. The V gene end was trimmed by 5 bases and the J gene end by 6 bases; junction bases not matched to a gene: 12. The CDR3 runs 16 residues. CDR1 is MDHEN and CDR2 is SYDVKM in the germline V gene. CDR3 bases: TGTGCCAGCAGTGTGACAGGGGTTACAGGCAGTCAGCCCCAGCATTTT. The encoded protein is CASSVTGVTGSQPQHF.

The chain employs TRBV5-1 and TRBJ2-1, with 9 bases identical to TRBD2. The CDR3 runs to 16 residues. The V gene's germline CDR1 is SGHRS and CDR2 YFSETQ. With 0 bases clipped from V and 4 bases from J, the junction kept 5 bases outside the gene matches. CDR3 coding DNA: TGCGCCAGCAGCTTGGTCGGGACTAGCAGATACAATGAGCAGTTCTTC. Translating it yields CASSLVGTSRYNEQFF.

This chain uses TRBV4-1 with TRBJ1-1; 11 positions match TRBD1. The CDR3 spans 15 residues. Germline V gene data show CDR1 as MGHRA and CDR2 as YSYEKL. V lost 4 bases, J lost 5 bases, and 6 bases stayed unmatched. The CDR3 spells CASSPGQGARTEAFF. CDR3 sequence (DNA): TGCGCCAGCAGCCCAGGACAGGGGGCGAGGACTGAAGCTTTCTTT.

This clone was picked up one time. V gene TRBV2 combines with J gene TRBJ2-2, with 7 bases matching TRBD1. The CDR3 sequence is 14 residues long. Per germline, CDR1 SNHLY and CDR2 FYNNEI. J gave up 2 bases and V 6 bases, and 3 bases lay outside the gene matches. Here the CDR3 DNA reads TGTGCCAGCAGGGGGACAGTCAACACCGGGGAGCTGTTTTTT. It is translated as CASRGTVNTGELFF.

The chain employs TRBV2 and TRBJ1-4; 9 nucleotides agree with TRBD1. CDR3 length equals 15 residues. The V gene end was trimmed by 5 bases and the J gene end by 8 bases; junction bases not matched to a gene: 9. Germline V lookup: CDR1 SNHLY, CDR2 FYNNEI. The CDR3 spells CASSSDRGQREKLFF. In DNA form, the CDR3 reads TGTGCCAGCAGTTCGGACAGGGGCCAGAGGGAAAAACTGTTTTTT. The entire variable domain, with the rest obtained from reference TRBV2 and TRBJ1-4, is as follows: EPEVTQTPSHQVTQMGQEVILRCVPISNHLYFYWYRQILGQKVEFLVSFYNNEISEKSEIFDDQFSVERPDGSNFTLKIRSTKLEDSAMYFCASSSDRGQREKLFFGSGTQLSVL.

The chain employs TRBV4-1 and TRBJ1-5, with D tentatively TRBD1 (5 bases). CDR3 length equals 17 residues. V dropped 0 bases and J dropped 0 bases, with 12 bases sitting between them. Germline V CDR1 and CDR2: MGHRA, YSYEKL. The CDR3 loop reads CASSQEGHARSNQPQHF. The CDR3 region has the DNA TGCGCCAGCAGCCAAGAGGGGCATGCTCGTAGCAATCAGCCCCAGCATTTT.

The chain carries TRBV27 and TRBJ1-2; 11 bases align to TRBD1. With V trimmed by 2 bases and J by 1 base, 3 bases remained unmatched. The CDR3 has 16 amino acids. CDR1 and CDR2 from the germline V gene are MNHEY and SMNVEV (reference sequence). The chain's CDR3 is CASSLGTGGSNYGYTF. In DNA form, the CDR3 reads TGTGCCAGCAGTTTAGGGACAGGGGGAAGTAACTATGGCTACACCTTC.

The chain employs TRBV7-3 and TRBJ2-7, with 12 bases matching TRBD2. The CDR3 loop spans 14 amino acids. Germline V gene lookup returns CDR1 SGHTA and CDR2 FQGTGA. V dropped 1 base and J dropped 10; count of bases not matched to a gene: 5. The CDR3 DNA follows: TGTGCCAGCAGCTTAAGCGCGACTAGCGGGAGCCAGTACGTC. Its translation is CASSLSATSGSQYV.

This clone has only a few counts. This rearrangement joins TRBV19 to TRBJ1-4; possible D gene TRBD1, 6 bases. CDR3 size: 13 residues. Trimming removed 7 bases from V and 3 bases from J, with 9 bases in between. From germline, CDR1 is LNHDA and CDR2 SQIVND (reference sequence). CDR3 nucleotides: TGTGCCAGTACAGGGGTCTCTAATGAAAAACTGTTTTTT. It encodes CASTGVSNEKLFF. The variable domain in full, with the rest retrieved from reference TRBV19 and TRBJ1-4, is DGGITQSPKYLFRKEGQNVTLSCEQNLNHDAMYWYRQDPGQGLRLIYYSQIVNDFQKGDIAEGYSVSREKKESFPLTVTSAQKNPTAFYLCASTGVSNEKLFFGSGTQLSVL.

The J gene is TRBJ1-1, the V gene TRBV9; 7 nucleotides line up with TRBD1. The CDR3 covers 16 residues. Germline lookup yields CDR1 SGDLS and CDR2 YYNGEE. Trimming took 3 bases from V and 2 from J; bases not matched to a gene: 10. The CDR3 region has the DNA TGTGCCAGCAGCGAAAGACAGGGTGGGATAAACACTGAAGCTTTCTTT. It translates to CASSERQGGINTEAFF.

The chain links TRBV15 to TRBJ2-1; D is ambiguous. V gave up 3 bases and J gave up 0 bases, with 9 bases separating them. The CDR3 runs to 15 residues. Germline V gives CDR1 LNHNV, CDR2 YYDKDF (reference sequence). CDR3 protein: CATSRTPNSYNEQFF. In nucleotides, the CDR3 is TGTGCCACCAGCAGGACACCAAACTCCTACAATGAGCAGTTCTTC.

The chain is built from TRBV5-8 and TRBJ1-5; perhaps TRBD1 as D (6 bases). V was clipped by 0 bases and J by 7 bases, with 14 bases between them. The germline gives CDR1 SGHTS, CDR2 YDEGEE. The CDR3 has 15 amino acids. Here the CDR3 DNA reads TGTGCCAGCAGCTTGGCCGCAGGGGCAGGGCAGCCCCAGCATTTT. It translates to CASSLAAGAGQPQHF.

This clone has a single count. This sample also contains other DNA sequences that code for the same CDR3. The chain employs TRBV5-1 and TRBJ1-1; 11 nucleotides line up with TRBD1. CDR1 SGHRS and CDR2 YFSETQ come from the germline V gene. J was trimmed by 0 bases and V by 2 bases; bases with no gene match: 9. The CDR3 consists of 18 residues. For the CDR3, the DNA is TGCGCCAGCAGCTTACCGGGACAGGGGGGGCCTCTGAACACTGAAGCTTTCTTT. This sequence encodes CASSLPGQGGPLNTEAFF. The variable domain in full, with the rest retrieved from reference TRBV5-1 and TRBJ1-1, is KAGVTQTPRYLIKTRGQQVTLSCSPISGHRSVSWYQQTPGQGLQFLFEYFSETQRNKGNFPGRFSGRQFSNSRSEMNVSTLELGDSALYLCASSLPGQGGPLNTEAFFGQGTRLTVV.

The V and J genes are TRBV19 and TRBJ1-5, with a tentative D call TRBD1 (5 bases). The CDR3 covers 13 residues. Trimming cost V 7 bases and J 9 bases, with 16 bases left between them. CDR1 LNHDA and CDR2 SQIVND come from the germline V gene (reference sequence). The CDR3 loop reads CASKGRMGWPQHF. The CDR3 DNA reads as TGTGCCAGTAAGGGGCGGATGGGGTGGCCCCAGCATTTT.

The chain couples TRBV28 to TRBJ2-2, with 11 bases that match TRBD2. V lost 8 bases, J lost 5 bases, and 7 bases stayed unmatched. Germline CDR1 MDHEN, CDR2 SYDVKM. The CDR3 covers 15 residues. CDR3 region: CASGLAGGGTGELFF. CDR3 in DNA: TGTGCCAGCGGGCTAGCGGGAGGCGGGACCGGGGAGCTGTTTTTT.

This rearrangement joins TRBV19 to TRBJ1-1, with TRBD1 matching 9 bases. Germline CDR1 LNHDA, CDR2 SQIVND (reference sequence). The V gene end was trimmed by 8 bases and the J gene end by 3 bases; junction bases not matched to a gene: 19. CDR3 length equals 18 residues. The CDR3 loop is CASAGTVSDRGRDTEAFF. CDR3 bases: TGTGCCAGTGCCGGGACAGTCTCGGACAGGGGACGGGACACTGAAGCTTTCTTT. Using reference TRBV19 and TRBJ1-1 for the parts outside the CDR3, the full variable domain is DGGITQSPKYLFRKEGQNVTLSCEQNLNHDAMYWYRQDPGQGLRLIYYSQIVNDFQKGDIAEGYSVSREKKESFPLTVTSAQKNPTAFYLCASAGTVSDRGRDTEAFFGQGTRLTVV.

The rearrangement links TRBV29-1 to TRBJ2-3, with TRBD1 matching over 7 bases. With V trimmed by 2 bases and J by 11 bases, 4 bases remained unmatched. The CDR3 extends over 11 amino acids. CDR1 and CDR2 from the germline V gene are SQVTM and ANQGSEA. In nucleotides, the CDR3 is TGCAGCGTTGAACAGGGGGATTTGCAGTATTTT. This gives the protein CSVEQGDLQYF.

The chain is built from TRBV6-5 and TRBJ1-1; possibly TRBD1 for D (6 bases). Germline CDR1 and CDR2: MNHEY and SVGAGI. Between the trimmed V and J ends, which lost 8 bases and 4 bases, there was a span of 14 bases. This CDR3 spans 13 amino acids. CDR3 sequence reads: CASRRTAVTEAFF. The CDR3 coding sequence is TGTGCCAGCCGACGGACAGCGGTCACTGAAGCTTTCTTT.

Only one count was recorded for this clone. The CDR3 DNA reads TGTGCCAGCAGCGTCGCTGGACTAGATTTGGGCAATGAGCAGTTCTTC. It codes for CASSVAGLDLGNEQFF. The J gene is TRBJ2-1, the V gene TRBV9, with 7 bases that match TRBD2. The V gene end was trimmed by 2 bases and the J gene end by 6 bases; junction bases not matched to a gene: 11. The CDR3 is 16 residues long. Germline-derived CDR1 and CDR2 are SGDLS and YYNGEE.